The present T cell receptor (beta chain) was sequenced within a study of blood T cell repertoires in COVID-19. At the level of the study: Whether acute or convalescent, the COVID-19 samples came from the United States, Italy and Spain. Nucleic acid was either cDNA or gDNA, and it came from T cells, B-cell-depleted T cells, or PBMCs.

Participant ages covered about 18 to 100 years across approximately 25 US areas. Participant reports of clinical history set cohort assignment. Sequencing was performed with immunoSEQ multiplex PCR; in TCRdb, only in-frame clones are kept and a portion is missing. Of fewer than 200,000 clones listed, over 75% are singletons. From germline, CDR1 is SGHRS and CDR2 YFSETQ. Trimming took 1 base from V and 8 from J, leaving 14 bases between them. The CDR3 is 14 residues long. This sequence originates from a woman in her thirties or forties with acute COVID-19. The sample comprised PBMCs or T cells enriched from blood (not recorded which). This rearrangement joins TRBV5-1 to TRBJ2-3; D remains ambiguous. The CDR3 nucleotides read TGCGCCAGCAGCTTGTTTTCCACAGAAGGTACGCAGTATTTT. Translation: CASSLFSTEGTQYF.